The entry below describes one T cell receptor beta chain. Its antigen is not identified. Trimming took 6 bases from V and 6 from J, leaving 11 bases between them. The CDR3 is 11 residues long. Germline V CDR1 and CDR2: SQVTM, ANQGSEA. This sample is part of a study of CD8+ T cells in alopecia areata. Study-wide results and caveats: A great number of expanded lesional clones endured in scalp and blood during tofacitinib.

The sample's treatment: oral pan-JAK inhibitor, 5-10 mg twice daily. As part of sample collection, lesional scalp punch biopsies and peripheral blood were taken from alopecia areata patients. Investigators isolated RNA and reverse transcribed it into cDNA to act as the sequencing template. TCRdb's table, derived via immunoSEQ multiplex PCR, lists solely in-frame clones and lacks some. The data show hundreds of thousands of clones, about 62% seen once. The V and J genes are TRBV29-1 and TRBJ1-2, with D possibly TRBD1 on 5 matching bases. This sample comprised CD4+ T cells sorted from blood, obtained at approximately week 52, from a patient treated with tofacitinib. The clonotype comes from a human donor with alopecia areata. In DNA, the CDR3 is TGCAGCGTCAGGGTAGCGGATGGCTACACCTTC. It translates to CSVRVADGYTF.